This T cell receptor beta chain originates from a study of blood T cell repertoires in COVID-19. Turning to the study itself: Samples came from the United States, Italy and Spain, spanning acute and convalescent COVID-19. Sources were T cells, B-cell-depleted T cells, or PBMCs; the material itself was cDNA or gDNA.

Original data processing: Nucleated cell counts were estimated from reference gene primer amplification. Profiling relied on immunoSEQ multiplex PCR, and the TCRdb table lists in-frame clones only, not all of them. V and J calls plus clone size are reproduced from that table; the DNA served to infer D and trimming. The table has about 110,000 clones, 85% seen once. The CDR3 loop spans 19 amino acids. The germline V gene encodes CDR1 KGHDR and CDR2 SFDVKD. With 4 bases clipped from V and 1 base from J, the junction kept 11 bases outside the gene matches. The V and J genes are TRBV24-1 and TRBJ2-3; 12 nucleotides align to TRBD2. The receptor was isolated from a human donor in a cohort sampled during active COVID-19. The sequencing sample was made of peripheral blood. The chain's CDR3 is CATSDPRLAGEGGTDTQYF. The CDR3 bases are TGTGCCACCAGTGACCCCCGACTAGCGGGGGAGGGAGGCACAGATACGCAGTATTTT.